Listed here are 24 T cell receptor beta chains from one sample, sequenced in a study of blood T cells in healthy people across ages. Combining a sample-barcoded 5' primer with a J-beta primer mix, a second PCR ran for roughly 7 to 12 cycles. TCRdb fed the 5' RACE reads into MiXCR, producing one record per CDR3 protein. The data hold 550,000 to 800,000 distinct CDR3 sequences, with around 20% observed a single time. The sequencing input was blood. These receptors originate from a man aged 65-85 years in good health.

The chain is built from TRBV20-1 and TRBJ2-5; D perhaps matches TRBD2 (8 bases). TRBJ2-7 matches the DNA end more closely, so the J call is doubtful. Looked up from germline, CDR1 is DFQATT and CDR2 is SNEGSKA (reference sequence). This CDR3 contains 19 residues. The CDR3 region is CSARDARGRNGRASYEQYF. CDR3 in DNA: TGCAGTGCTAGAGATGCCAGGGGGAGGAACGGGAGGGCTTCATACGAGCAGTACTTC.

This chain links TRBV15 with TRBJ1-5; D uncertain. The CDR3 has 15 residues. Trimming took off 3 bases at V and 2 bases at J, with 11 bases between the two ends. Germline-derived CDR1 and CDR2 are LNHNV and YYDKDF (reference sequence). CDR3 loop: CATSSFLDGNQPQHF. Written as DNA, the CDR3 is TGTGCCACCAGCAGTTTCTTGGATGGCAATCAGCCCCAGCATTTT.

Only a few counts were recorded for this clonotype. The CDR3 region is CASSLVGDGYTF. DNA for the CDR3: TGTGCCAGCAGCCTCGTCGGGGACGGCTACACCTTC. The rearrangement links TRBV3-1 to TRBJ1-2; possible D gene TRBD1, 5 bases. Deletions cut 4 bases from V and 8 bases from J, with 11 bases between. This CDR3 region has 12 residues. Germline V lookup: CDR1 LGHDT, CDR2 YNNKEL (reference sequence).

This clonotype was seen a few times. The rearrangement uses TRBV7-9 and TRBJ2-5; 14 bases match TRBD2. With the DNA end fitting TRBJ2-7 better, the J assignment may be wrong. The V gene's germline CDR1 is SEHNR and CDR2 FQNEAQ (reference sequence). The length of the CDR3 is 18 residues. The CDR3, as DNA: TGTGCCAGCAGCGCCTGGGGGACTAGCGGGAGAGGTTTTTACGAGCAGTACTTC. Protein product: CASSAWGTSGRGFYEQYF.

The chain carries TRBV7-8 and TRBJ2-1; 9 bases match TRBD1. The J call may be mistaken, given a closer DNA end match to TRBJ2-7. This CDR3 region has 15 residues. Germline V lookup: CDR1 SGHVS, CDR2 FQNEAQ. This CDR3 reads CASSSTGGYSYEQYF. CDR3 sequence (DNA): TGTGCCAGCAGCTCAACAGGGGGCTACTCCTACGAGCAGTACTTC.

In this sample, this clonotype turned up a few times. One end of the junction does not line up with germline, which may come from a read error. The gene calls are TRBV7-2 and TRBJ2-2; 13 bases fit TRBD2. The CDR3 is 21 amino acids. Germline V gives CDR1 SGHTA, CDR2 FQGNSA. CDR3 DNA: TGTGCCAGTAGCTTACAGCGTGCGGGACTAGCGGGACAGGGGGACACCGGGGAGCTGTTTTTT. It translates to CASSLQRAGLAGQGDTGELFF.

This clonotype has more than one count but fewer than ten. The rearrangement links TRBV20-1 to TRBJ1-5; D remains unclear. Trimming cost V 1 base and J 8 bases, with 15 bases left between them. The CDR3 loop spans 14 amino acids. CDR1 is DFQATT and CDR2 is SNEGSKA in the germline V gene (reference sequence). The CDR3 DNA reads as TGCAGTGCTAGAGGAGGTTACAGAATCGAGCCCCAGCATTTT. Protein sequence: CSARGGYRIEPQHF.

The chain recombines TRBV20-1 with TRBJ2-5; D is uncertain. Germline loops: CDR1 DFQATT, CDR2 SNEGSKA (reference sequence). V gave up 4 bases and J gave up 5 bases, with 5 bases separating them. This CDR3 is 10 amino acids long. CDR3 region: CSAMSETQYF. DNA for the CDR3: TGCAGTGCTATGTCGGAGACCCAGTACTTC.

In this sample, this clonotype turned up a few times. V and J are TRBV20-1 and TRBJ2-4; 7 bases align to TRBD1. V trimming: 6 bases; J trimming: 0 bases; junction bases outside the gene matches: 5. The CDR3 is made up of 14 amino acids. The germline gives CDR1 DFQATT, CDR2 SNEGSKA (reference sequence). CDR3: CSASDRLAKNIQYF. For the CDR3, the DNA is TGCAGTGCATCGGACAGGCTAGCCAAAAACATTCAGTACTTC.

The table lists this clonotype with a few counts. Relative to the germline gene, one junction end is altered; a read error may explain this. The J gene is TRBJ2-1, the V gene TRBV9, with D perhaps matching TRBD1 (5 bases). CDR1 is SGDLS and CDR2 is YYNGEE in the germline V gene. The CDR3 has 17 residues. The CDR3 bases are TGTGCCAGCAGCTTGGAAGGGGCCCAAAGCTCCTACAACGAGCAGTTCTTC. Amino acid sequence: CASSLEGAQSSYNEQFF.

The rearrangement links TRBV20-1 to TRBJ2-5, with D perhaps TRBD2 (5 bases). The better agreement between TRBJ2-7 and the DNA end casts doubt on the J call. The CDR3 extends over 15 amino acids. Germline assignment: CDR1 DFQATT and CDR2 SNEGSKA (reference sequence). In nucleotides, the CDR3 is TGCAGTGCTAGTAGCGCGCGAGAGCTCTCCTACGAGCAGTACTTC. Residues: CSASSARELSYEQYF.

The gene calls are TRBV5-1 and TRBJ2-3; 12 nucleotides agree with TRBD2. CDR1 is SGHRS and CDR2 is YFSETQ in the germline V gene. With 0 bases clipped from V and 4 bases from J, the junction kept 6 bases outside the gene matches. The CDR3 is 17 residues long. In DNA, the CDR3 is TGCGCCAGCAGCTTGGGCCCGACTAGCGGGAGTTCAGATACGCAGTATTTT. Its translation is CASSLGPTSGSSDTQYF.

This clonotype was recorded a few times. The CDR3 loop reads CASSPARGLTNTEAFF. The CDR3 nucleotides are TGCGCCAGCAGCCCGGCCCGGGGATTGACGAACACTGAAGCTTTCTTT. The chain employs TRBV5-1 and TRBJ1-1; unclear D gene. The ends were cut back, 4 bases at V and 1 base at J, with 17 bases in the middle. The CDR3 is made up of 16 amino acids. CDR1 is SGHRS, CDR2 YFSETQ, per germline. Based on the CDR3 plus reference TRBV5-1 and TRBJ1-1, the full variable domain is KAGVTQTPRYLIKTRGQQVTLSCSPISGHRSVSWYQQTPGQGLQFLFEYFSETQRNKGNFPGRFSGRQFSNSRSEMNVSTLELGDSALYLCASSPARGLTNTEAFFGQGTRLTVV.

This clonotype was recorded a few times. The CDR3 protein is CASSESYSYNEQFF. DNA for the CDR3: TGCGCCAGCAGTGAAAGTTACTCCTACAATGAGCAGTTCTTC. This chain uses TRBV10-2 with TRBJ2-1; D remains ambiguous. Germline CDR1 and CDR2: WSHSY and SAAADI. This CDR3 has 14 residues. The V end was cut by 3 bases, the J end by 0 bases, with 6 bases between.

The CDR3 coding sequence is TGTGCCAGCAGCCTCTTAGCGGGAGGGGCCGACGAGCAGTACTTC. Translated: CASSLLAGGADEQYF. V usage is TRBV3-1 and J usage is TRBJ2-7; 11 nucleotides agree with TRBD2. Germline trimming cut 4 bases from V and 5 bases from J; bases unmatched to any gene: 7. This CDR3 has 15 amino acids. Per germline, CDR1 LGHDT and CDR2 YNNKEL (reference sequence).

For the CDR3, the DNA is TGTGCCACAAGCAAAGTCGGGAGATCATACAATGAGCAGTTCTTC. Protein: CATSKVGRSYNEQFF. The gene calls are TRBV19 and TRBJ2-1, with TRBD2 as a possible D gene (6 bases). CDR3 length: 15 residues. Germline V gene lookup returns CDR1 LNHDA and CDR2 SQIVND (reference sequence). V lost 10 bases to trimming and J lost 4 bases, with 20 bases between them.

V and J are TRBV27 and TRBJ1-2; 8 nucleotides agree with TRBD1. Germline CDR1 MNHEY, CDR2 SMNVEV (reference sequence). J gave up 1 base and V 6 bases, and 4 bases lay outside the gene matches. The CDR3 spans 14 residues. CDR3 nucleotides: TGTGCCAGCAGCCACAGGGGGTTTAACTATGGCTACACCTTC. It translates to CASSHRGFNYGYTF.

The chain combines TRBV11-2 with TRBJ2-4, with TRBD1 matching over 11 bases. This CDR3 is built from 14 residues. Germline V gene sequence: CDR1 SGHAT, CDR2 FQNNGV. J lost 6 bases, V lost 5 bases, and 3 bases had no gene match. The CDR3 sequence: CASSHGTGGNIQYF. The CDR3 DNA reads TGTGCCAGCAGCCACGGGACAGGGGGAAACATTCAGTACTTC.

The chain links TRBV3-1 to TRBJ2-1, with TRBD1 matching over 8 bases. This CDR3 has 14 residues. Per the germline V gene, CDR1 is LGHDT and CDR2 is YNNKEL (reference sequence). Germline trimming cut 4 bases from V and 2 bases from J; bases unmatched to any gene: 1. The CDR3 coding sequence is TGTGCCAGCAGCCTACAGGGGGCCTACAATGAGCAGTTCTTC. Translating it yields CASSLQGAYNEQFF.

This chain uses TRBV27 with TRBJ1-2, with 9 nucleotides matching TRBD1. The trim removed 0 bases at V and 0 bases at J, leaving 2 bases unmatched. The germline CDR1 and CDR2 sequences are MNHEY and SMNVEV (reference sequence). This CDR3 comprises 16 residues. The CDR3: CASSLSGTGTNYGYTF. The DNA of the CDR3 is TGTGCCAGCAGTTTATCAGGGACAGGGACTAACTATGGCTACACCTTC.

The gene calls are TRBV5-1 and TRBJ1-2; no firm D call. The germline CDR1 and CDR2 sequences are SGHRS and YFSETQ. The CDR3 has 14 residues. V lost 0 bases to trimming and J lost 5 bases, with 11 bases between them. The CDR3 loop is CASSLGGRVYGYTF. The CDR3 DNA reads as TGCGCCAGCAGCTTGGGAGGGCGCGTATATGGCTACACCTTC.

This clonotype was observed at least ten times. DNA for the CDR3: TGCGCCAGCAGCCAAGAGCTTCAGGGAACCTACAATGAGCAGTTCTTC. It translates to CASSQELQGTYNEQFF. The rearrangement joins TRBV4-1 to TRBJ2-1; maybe TRBD1 (5 bases). The CDR3 consists of 16 residues. Per the germline V gene, CDR1 is MGHRA and CDR2 is YSYEKL. V lost 0 bases, J lost 2 bases, and 11 bases lay in between.

This clonotype appeared a few times. The V gene is TRBV6-6, the J gene TRBJ1-5; 10 bases are shared with TRBD1. Germline V lookup: CDR1 MNHNY, CDR2 SVGAGI (reference sequence). The CDR3 is made up of 15 amino acids. V lost 2 bases and J lost 6; bases outside the gene matches: 4. CDR3 bases: TGTGCCAGCAGTTACCCGGGACAGGGGACTCAGCCCCAGCATTTT. It specifies CASSYPGQGTQPQHF.

This clonotype appeared many times. The CDR3 is CSARSDEKLFF. DNA for the CDR3: TGCAGTGCTAGATCAGACGAAAAACTGTTTTTT. The chain links TRBV20-1 to TRBJ1-4; D call uncertain. In germline, CDR1 is DFQATT, CDR2 SNEGSKA (reference sequence). V lost 2 bases to trimming and J lost 8 bases, with 6 bases between them. The CDR3 totals 11 residues.